This T cell receptor (beta chain) was recorded in a study of T cells in Graves' hyperthyroidism and ophthalmopathy. Study-wide results and limits: A model of 13 V-J features distinguished ophthalmopathy from stable hyperthyroidism. Within blood appeared most thyroid clonotypes that had expanded above 0.001.

Amplified regions were TCR beta CDR3 sequences from RNA transcripts. A set of HTBI primers served as the primers for a first-round RT-PCR of the TCR CDR3. TCRdb fed the multiplex PCR reads into MiXCR, producing one record per CDR3 protein. The profile shows around 450,000 distinct CDR3 sequences, 15% to 18% of them singletons. From germline, CDR1 is SGHTA and CDR2 FQGTGA. The CDR3 runs 15 residues. V lost 2 bases, J lost 6 bases, and 4 bases stayed unmatched. Stable Graves' hyperthyroidism denoted no ophthalmopathy progression over 18 months. This clonotype was counted at least ten times. Its specificity is unknown.

The V call is TRBV7-3, the J call TRBJ2-1; 10 bases fit TRBD2. The receptor was isolated from a woman under 30 with Graves' hyperthyroidism. Sequenced: blood. CDR3 residues: CASSLASGRANEQFF. The CDR3 DNA is TGTGCCAGCAGCTTAGCCAGCGGGAGGGCCAATGAGCAGTTCTTC.